The next 16 T cell receptor beta chains were all read from a single sample in a study of blood T cell repertoires in COVID-19. Assay used: immunoSEQ multiplex PCR; TCRdb lists only in-frame clones, some missing. Of over 95,000 clones listed, roughly 84% are singletons. The sequenced sample consisted of peripheral blood. All receptors derive from an older woman with acute or convalescent COVID-19.

This chain's CDR3 is CAIRGTDREGTEAFF. For the CDR3, the DNA is TGTGCCATCAGGGGGACGGACAGGGAGGGCACTGAAGCTTTCTTT. This chain joins TRBV10-3 and TRBJ1-1; 8 bases are a match to TRBD1. The V and J ends lost 6 bases and 4 bases, in that order; junction bases with no gene match: 10. This CDR3 contains 15 residues. Germline lookup yields CDR1 ENHRY and CDR2 SYGVKD.

The rearrangement uses TRBV9 and TRBJ1-2; D perhaps matches TRBD1 (6 bases). Trimming took 0 bases from V and 2 from J, leaving 11 bases between them. Germline CDR1 SGDLS, CDR2 YYNGEE. The CDR3 sequence is 15 residues long. Here the CDR3 DNA reads TGTGCCAGCAGCGTAGGTCCGGGGGGCAACTATGGCTACACCTTC. Residues: CASSVGPGGNYGYTF.

The chain employs TRBV7-2 and TRBJ1-2; maybe TRBD1 (6 bases). Trimming cost V 4 bases and J 6 bases, with 18 bases left between them. Germline CDR1 reads SGHTA; CDR2 reads FQGNSA. CDR3 length equals 15 residues. This CDR3 reads CASSSHRENYDGYTF. The CDR3 bases are TGTGCCAGCAGCTCTCACAGGGAAAACTATGATGGCTACACCTTC. Full variable domain (outside the CDR3, taken from reference TRBV7-2 and TRBJ1-2): GAGVSQSPSNKVTEKGKDVELRCDPISGHTALYWYRQSLGQGLEFLIYFQGNSAPDKSGLPSDRFSAERTGGSVSTLTIQRTQQEDSAVYLCASSSHRENYDGYTFGSGTRLTVV.

The chain carries TRBV6-1 and TRBJ1-5, with D tentatively TRBD1 (5 bases). Trimming took off 0 bases at V and 5 bases at J, with 11 bases between the two ends. The CDR3 contains 15 residues. From germline, CDR1 is MNHNS and CDR2 SASEGT. The CDR3 sequence: CASSEAKGLDQPQHF. The CDR3 region has the DNA TGTGCCAGCAGTGAAGCTAAGGGGCTTGATCAGCCCCAGCATTTT.

The CDR3 DNA follows: TGCAGTGCTAGTATCAATCAGAATAACTATGGCTACACCTTC. As protein: CSASINQNNYGYTF. The chain combines TRBV20-1 with TRBJ1-2; D gene unclear. V gave up 3 bases and J gave up 1 base, with 12 bases separating them. The germline gives CDR1 DFQATT, CDR2 SNEGSKA (reference sequence). The CDR3 runs 14 residues.

This chain uses TRBV20-1 with TRBJ1-1; the D is unclear. The CDR3 totals 11 residues. Trimming removed 5 bases from V and 7 bases from J, with 11 bases in between. Germline assignment: CDR1 DFQATT and CDR2 SNEGSKA (reference sequence). As DNA, the CDR3 is TGCAGTGCTGCCCTCGGTGTTGAAGCTTTCTTT. Encoded protein: CSAALGVEAFF.

CDR3 sequence: CASSRDSSGANVLTF. The CDR3 bases are TGTGCCAGCAGTCGGGACAGCTCTGGGGCCAACGTCCTGACTTTC. V and J are TRBV2 and TRBJ2-6, with 7 bases fitting TRBD1. The CDR3 runs to 15 residues. CDR1 is SNHLY and CDR2 is FYNNEI in the germline V gene. V shed 5 bases and J 0 bases; nucleotides not matched to a gene: 1. Filled out from reference TRBV2 and TRBJ2-6, the complete variable domain reads EPEVTQTPSHQVTQMGQEVILRCVPISNHLYFYWYRQILGQKVEFLVSFYNNEISEKSEIFDDQFSVERPDGSNFTLKIRSTKLEDSAMYFCASSRDSSGANVLTFGAGSRLTVL.

The chain uses TRBV7-9 and TRBJ1-3; D is undetermined. V was cut by 5 bases and J by 0 bases, with 11 bases left in between. The CDR3 is 15 residues long. Per the germline V gene, CDR1 is SEHNR and CDR2 is FQNEAQ (reference sequence). Here the CDR3 DNA reads TGTGCCAGCAGCCAGGACTCTCACTCTGGAAACACCATATATTTT. Translation gives CASSQDSHSGNTIYF.

This clone was seen ten or more times. The chain combines TRBV9 with TRBJ2-5; D is undetermined. Germline lookup yields CDR1 SGDLS and CDR2 YYNGEE. The CDR3 is 14 amino acids. Between the trimmed V and J ends, which lost 7 bases and 2 bases, there was a span of 15 bases. The chain's CDR3 is CASRPPRKQETQYF. The CDR3 region has the DNA TGTGCCAGCCGGCCCCCGAGGAAACAAGAGACCCAGTACTTC.

This clone was counted a few times. The V call is TRBV7-9, the J call TRBJ1-1, with TRBD1 matching 8 bases. The CDR3 totals 15 residues. Per the germline V gene, CDR1 is SEHNR and CDR2 is FQNEAQ (reference sequence). J was trimmed by 1 base and V by 5 bases; bases with no gene match: 6. CDR3 in amino acids: CASSGSDRGNTEAFF. The DNA of the CDR3 is TGTGCCAGCAGCGGATCAGACAGGGGGAACACTGAAGCTTTCTTT.

This clone was recorded once. This rearrangement joins TRBV29-1 to TRBJ1-1; D is undetermined. Trimming shortened V by 0 bases and J by 1 base, and 6 bases separated the two germline ends. The CDR3 covers 13 residues. Germline CDR1 reads SQVTM; CDR2 reads ANQGSEA. CDR3 residues: CSVEDRRNTEAFF. The CDR3 DNA follows: TGCAGCGTTGAAGACAGGCGGAACACTGAAGCTTTCTTT.

The chain is built from TRBV7-6 and TRBJ2-1, with 14 nucleotides matching TRBD2. Germline V gene data show CDR1 as SGHVS and CDR2 as FNYEAQ. The CDR3 totals 20 residues. The junction had 11 bases not matched to a gene; V was cut back by 4 bases and J by 0 bases. Here the CDR3 DNA reads TGTGCCAGCAGCTCGAGCGAATGGACTAGCGGGGGGAGCTCCTACAATGAGCAGTTCTTC. It is translated as CASSSSEWTSGGSSYNEQFF. Variable domain in full (rest from reference TRBV7-6 and TRBJ2-1): GAGVSQSPRYKVTKRGQDVALRCDPISGHVSLYWYRQALGQGPEFLTYFNYEAQQDKSGLPNDRFSAERPEGSISTLTIQRTEQRDSAMYRCASSSSEWTSGGSSYNEQFFGPGTRLTVL.

The rearrangement links TRBV29-1 to TRBJ2-2, with unresolved D. In germline, CDR1 is SQVTM, CDR2 ANQGSEA. Trimming stripped 4 bases from V and 8 bases from J, with 11 bases between. CDR3 length: 12 amino acids. This CDR3 is CSVVEASGELFF. The CDR3 DNA is TGCAGCGTTGTTGAGGCTTCTGGGGAGCTGTTTTTT.

The chain couples TRBV20-1 to TRBJ2-7; 8 bases are shared with TRBD2. CDR3 size: 15 residues. V shed 3 bases and J 5 bases; nucleotides not matched to a gene: 12. Looked up from germline, CDR1 is DFQATT and CDR2 is SNEGSKA (reference sequence). The CDR3 sequence: CSASMLAGLGNEQYF. DNA of the CDR3: TGCAGTGCTAGTATGCTAGCGGGCCTGGGGAACGAGCAGTACTTC.

CDR3 protein: CASSKAGTGVSGYTF. The CDR3 DNA reads TGTGCCAGCAGTAAAGCCGGGACAGGGGTTTCCGGCTACACCTTC. The chain uses TRBV6-2 or TRBV6-3 and TRBJ1-2; TRBD1 matches at 10 bases. Germline V CDR1 and CDR2: MNHEY, SVGEGT. The CDR3 sequence is 15 residues long. V was pared by 5 bases and J by 8 bases, with 11 bases of the junction left unmatched.

The J gene is TRBJ2-1, the V gene TRBV3-1 (or the pseudogene TRBV3-2), with TRBD2 matching over 14 bases. The CDR3 has 17 residues. V lost 4 bases and J lost 7; bases outside the gene matches: 9. CDR1 and CDR2 (germline): LGHDT, YNNKEL (reference sequence). This CDR3 is CASSPAPGLAGGNEQFF. CDR3 in DNA: TGTGCCAGCAGCCCGGCCCCAGGACTAGCGGGGGGAAATGAGCAGTTCTTC.